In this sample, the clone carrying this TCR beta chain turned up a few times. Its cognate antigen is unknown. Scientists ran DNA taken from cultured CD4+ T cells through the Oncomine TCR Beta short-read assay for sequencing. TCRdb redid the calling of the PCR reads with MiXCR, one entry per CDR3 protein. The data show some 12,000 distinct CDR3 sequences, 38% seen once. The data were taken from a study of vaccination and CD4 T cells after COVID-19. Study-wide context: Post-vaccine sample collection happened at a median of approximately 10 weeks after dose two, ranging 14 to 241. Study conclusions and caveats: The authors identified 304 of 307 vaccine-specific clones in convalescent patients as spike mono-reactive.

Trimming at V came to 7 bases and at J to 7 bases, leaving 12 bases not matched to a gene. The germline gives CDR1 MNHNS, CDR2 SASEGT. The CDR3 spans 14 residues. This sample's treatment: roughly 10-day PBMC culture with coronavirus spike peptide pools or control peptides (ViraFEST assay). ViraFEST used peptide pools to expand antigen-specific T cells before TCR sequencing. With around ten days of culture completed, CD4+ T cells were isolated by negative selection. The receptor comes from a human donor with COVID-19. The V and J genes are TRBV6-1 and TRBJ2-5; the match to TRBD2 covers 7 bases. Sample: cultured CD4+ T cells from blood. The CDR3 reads CASIGTIGLGTQYF. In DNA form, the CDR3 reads TGTGCCAGCATTGGGACTATTGGGTTGGGGACCCAGTACTTC.